This section outlines one TCR beta chain sequence together with its context. Trimming took off 0 bases at V and 3 bases at J, with 12 bases between the two ends. Per germline, CDR1 SGDLS and CDR2 YYNGEE. CDR3 length equals 15 residues. These data originate in a study of blood T cell repertoires in COVID-19. Only in-frame clones appear in the TCRdb table, and some are missing; sequencing was by immunoSEQ multiplex PCR. The data contain 120,000 or so clones, around two thirds of them singletons. The source material was peripheral blood. This chain connects TRBV9 to TRBJ1-1; D perhaps matches TRBD1 (6 bases). The origin of this receptor is a woman in her 70s with acute or convalescent COVID-19. The DNA of the CDR3 is TGTGCCAGCAGCGTAGTCGGGGGGCGGGACACTGAAGCTTTCTTT. Protein: CASSVVGGRDTEAFF.